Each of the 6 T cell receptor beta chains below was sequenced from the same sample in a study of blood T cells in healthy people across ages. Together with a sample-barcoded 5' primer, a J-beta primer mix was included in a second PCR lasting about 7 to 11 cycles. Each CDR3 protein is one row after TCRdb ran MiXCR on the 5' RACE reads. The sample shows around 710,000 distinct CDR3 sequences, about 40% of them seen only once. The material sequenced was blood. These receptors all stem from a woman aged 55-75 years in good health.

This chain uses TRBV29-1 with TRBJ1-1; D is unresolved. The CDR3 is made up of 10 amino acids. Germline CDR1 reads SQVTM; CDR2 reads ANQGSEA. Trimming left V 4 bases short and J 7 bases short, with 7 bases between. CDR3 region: CSVGWDEAFF. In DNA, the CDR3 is TGCAGCGTTGGGTGGGATGAAGCTTTCTTT.

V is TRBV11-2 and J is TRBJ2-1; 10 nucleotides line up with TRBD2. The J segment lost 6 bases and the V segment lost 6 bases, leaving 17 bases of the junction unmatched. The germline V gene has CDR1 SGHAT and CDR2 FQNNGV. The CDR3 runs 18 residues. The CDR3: CASRNSGGSKGVGNEQFF. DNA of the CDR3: TGTGCCAGCAGAAATAGCGGGGGGTCAAAAGGTGTAGGCAATGAGCAGTTCTTC.

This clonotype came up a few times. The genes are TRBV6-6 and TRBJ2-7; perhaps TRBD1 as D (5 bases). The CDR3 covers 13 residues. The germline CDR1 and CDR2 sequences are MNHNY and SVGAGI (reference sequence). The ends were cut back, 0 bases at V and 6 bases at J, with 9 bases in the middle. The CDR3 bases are TGTGCCAGCAGTTACTCGACCCAGGGCGAGCAGTACTTC. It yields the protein CASSYSTQGEQYF.

The CDR3 loop is CASSSLAQGGSPLHF. The CDR3 DNA is TGTGCCAGCAGTTCCCTTGCCCAGGGGGGATCACCCCTCCACTTT. V usage is TRBV6-2 or TRBV6-3 and J usage is TRBJ1-6; 7 bases align to TRBD1. Trimming cost V 4 bases and J 10 bases; bases outside gene matches: 10. Per the germline V gene, CDR1 is MNHEY and CDR2 is SVGEGT. The CDR3 totals 15 residues.

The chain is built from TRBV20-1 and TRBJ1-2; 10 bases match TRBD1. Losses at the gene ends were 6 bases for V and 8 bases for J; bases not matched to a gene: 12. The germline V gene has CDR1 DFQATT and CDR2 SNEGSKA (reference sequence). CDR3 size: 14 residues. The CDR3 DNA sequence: TGCAGTGCCAAAAGACAGGGGGCGCAGGGGGGCTACACCTTC. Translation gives CSAKRQGAQGGYTF.

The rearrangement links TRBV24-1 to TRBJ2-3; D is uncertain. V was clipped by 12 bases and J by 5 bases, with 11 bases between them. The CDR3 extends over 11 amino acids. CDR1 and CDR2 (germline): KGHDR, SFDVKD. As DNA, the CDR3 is TGTGCCCCCCCGACACGAGATACGCAGTATTTT. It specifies CAPPTRDTQYF.